The 5 T cell receptor beta chains presented below share a single source sample, sequenced in a study of blood T cell repertoires in COVID-19. Measured with immunoSEQ multiplex PCR; TCRdb has only the in-frame clones, and not every one. The sample has over 200,000 clones, approximately 84% seen once. The sequenced sample was peripheral blood. Source of these receptors: a man aged 50 or older with COVID-19, enrolled during active disease.

The chain is built from TRBV9 and TRBJ1-1; 9 bases fit TRBD1. The CDR3 covers 14 residues. Germline V gene data show CDR1 as SGDLS and CDR2 as YYNGEE. With 3 bases clipped from V and 6 bases from J, the junction kept 6 bases outside the gene matches. CDR3 loop: CASSADRGFSEAFF. DNA of the CDR3: TGTGCCAGCAGCGCGGACAGGGGATTCTCTGAAGCTTTCTTT.

The CDR3 here is CATSDLRDLDTQYF. Written as DNA, the CDR3 is TGTGCCACCAGTGATCTCCGGGACTTAGATACGCAGTATTTT. This chain joins TRBV24-1 and TRBJ2-3, with D possibly matching TRBD2 (6 bases). The germline V gene has CDR1 KGHDR and CDR2 SFDVKD. CDR3 length: 14 amino acids. Deletions cut 3 bases from V and 5 bases from J, with 11 bases between.

The chain uses TRBV5-1 and TRBJ2-1; 13 bases align to TRBD2. The germline CDR1 and CDR2 sequences are SGHRS and YFSETQ. The CDR3 is 19 residues long. V dropped 2 bases and J dropped 0; count of bases not matched to a gene: 8. The CDR3 coding sequence is TGCGCCAGCAGCTTTCGGACTAGCGGGGGCCTAAGCTCCTACAATGAGCAGTTCTTC. This sequence encodes CASSFRTSGGLSSYNEQFF.

This clone occurred once. J is TRBJ2-1 and V is TRBV11-2, with TRBD1 identical over 9 bases. The CDR3 has 19 residues. Germline-derived CDR1 and CDR2 are SGHAT and FQNNGV. Trimming cost V 5 bases and J 0 bases; bases outside gene matches: 14. CDR3 in amino acids: CASSAGQGSGVSSYNEQFF. CDR3 coding DNA: TGTGCCAGCAGCGCGGGACAGGGAAGCGGCGTAAGCTCCTACAATGAGCAGTTCTTC.

This clone was recorded a few times. CDR3 in amino acids: CASSQVIQGGTEAFF. The CDR3, as DNA: TGCGCCAGCAGCCAAGTGATACAGGGAGGGACTGAAGCTTTCTTT. This sequence joins TRBV4-3 and TRBJ1-1; tentatively, D is TRBD1 (6 bases). This CDR3 has 15 amino acids. The V end lost 1 base, the J end lost 5 bases, and 14 bases lay between the germline ends. Germline CDR1 and CDR2: LGHNA and YSLEER.